This is a list of T cell receptor beta chains from one sample in a study of T cells in Graves' hyperthyroidism and ophthalmopathy. Via MiXCR, TCRdb re-called the multiplex PCR reads, giving one row per CDR3 protein. The sample lists a few hundred thousand distinct CDR3 sequences; 14% to 15% were seen once. The sample taken for sequencing was blood. Every receptor here comes from a young woman with Graves' hyperthyroidism. Each CDR3 is given with its conserved first and last residue. Each record gives: clone size, D gene, V gene, J gene, CDR3 DNA, CDR3 protein. A D gene is named only where the DNA matches it firmly. Some rows mark clone size as missing; the rest say once, few, many or name a class of expanded clone.

few	TRBD2	TRBV12-3/TRBV12-4	TRBJ2-3	TGTGCCAGCAGTTATAGCGGGAGGGCCTGGGGCACAGATACGCAGTATTTT	CASSYSGRAWGTDTQYF
few	TRBD1	TRBV11-2	TRBJ2-7	TGTGCCAGCAGCTCAGACAGGGGGGAAGAGCAGTACTTC	CASSSDRGEEQYF
many	-	TRBV12-3/TRBV12-4	TRBJ2-7	TGTGCCAGCAGTTTAGCCACTGTCGAGCAGTACTTC	CASSLATVEQYF
many	TRBD1	TRBV6-5	TRBJ2-7	TGTGCCAGCAGTTACGCGACAGGGCAGGCCTACGAGCAGTACTTC	CASSYATGQAYEQYF
few	-	TRBV20-1	TRBJ1-1	TGCAGTGCTAGTTCTGGGGACGCGCAGAACACTGAAGCTTTCTTT	CSASSGDAQNTEAFF
-	TRBD2	TRBV10-3	TRBJ2-1	TGTGCCACCGGGACTAGCGGGTTCTCCTACAATGAGCAGTTCTTC	CATGTSGFSYNEQFF
many	TRBD1	TRBV7-3	TRBJ2-3	TGTGCCAGCAGCCGAGGGGGCGAAACCACAGATACGCAGTATTTT	CASSRGGETTDTQYF
many	TRBD2	TRBV18	TRBJ2-1	TGTGCCAGCTCACCACCGGGCGGGGGTTACAATGAGCAGTTCTTC	CASSPPGGGYNEQFF
many	-	TRBV7-3	TRBJ2-5	TGTGCCAGCAGCTTACAAGACCAAGAGACCCAGTACTTC	CASSLQDQETQYF
many	TRBD2	TRBV28	TRBJ2-7	TGTGCCAGCAGTCTCCGGACTAGCGGGAGGGCGTCCTACGAGCAGTACTTC	CASSLRTSGRASYEQYF
many	TRBD1	TRBV3-1	TRBJ2-3	TGTGCCAGCAGCCAAGATGGGGACAGGGTGGTGGATACGCAGTATTTT	CASSQDGDRVVDTQYF
many	-	TRBV7-9	TRBJ1-2	TGTGCCAGCAGCGGGCTTAGCCCTGATGGCTACACCTTC	CASSGLSPDGYTF
many	-	TRBV7-8	TRBJ2-1	TGTGCCAGCAGCTCCCGGGCAGCGGGCACCTCCTACAATGAGCAGTTCTTC	CASSSRAAGTSYNEQFF
few	-	TRBV12-3/TRBV12-4	TRBJ1-1	TGTGCCAGCAGTTTTAGGATAAACACTGAAGCTTTCTTT	CASSFRINTEAFF
-	-	TRBV18	TRBJ1-1	TGTGCCAGCTCAAGAAATGGGGCCTTGAACACTGAAGCTTTCTTT	CASSRNGALNTEAFF
-	-	TRBV20-1	TRBJ2-7	TGCAGTGCTAGAGATCTTCGGATACTGGGGAGCCACGAGCAGTACTTC	CSARDLRILGSHEQYF
-	-	TRBV18	TRBJ2-2	TGTGCCAGCTCACCATTGGGCAGGGCGAACACCGGGGAGCTGTTTTTT	CASSPLGRANTGELFF
few	-	TRBV19	TRBJ2-1	TGTGCCAGTAGTATAGGCCACGGACCACTAGGAAGCTCCTACAATGAGCAGTTCTTC	CASSIGHGPLGSSYNEQFF
many	TRBD1	TRBV7-8	TRBJ2-7	TGTGCCAGCAGCTTAAGTGGGACAGTCAACGAGCAGTACTTC	CASSLSGTVNEQYF
few	TRBD1	TRBV18	TRBJ2-7	TGTGCCAGCTCACCACCAAGACAGGGGGTCTACTACGAGCAGTACTTC	CASSPPRQGVYYEQYF
few	-	TRBV2	TRBJ2-4	TGTGCCAGCAGAATAGGACGGGAAAACATTCAGTACTTC	CASRIGRENIQYF
-	TRBD1	TRBV28	TRBJ1-5	TGTGCCAGCTGGGGCCTTGGACAGGGAGGCAATCAGCCCCAGCATTTT	CASWGLGQGGNQPQHF
many	TRBD2	TRBV6-2/TRBV6-3	TRBJ2-6	TGTGCCAGCAGTTACTCGGGAGGGTCTGGGGCCAACGTCCTGACTTTC	CASSYSGGSGANVLTF
many	TRBD2	TRBV27	TRBJ2-5	TGTGCCAGCAGTTTAGGACAAGGACTAGCGGAAGAGACCCAGTACTTC	CASSLGQGLAEETQYF
-	-	TRBV13	TRBJ2-5	TGTGCCAGCAGCCGTACAGATAGCGGAAAAGAGACCCAGTACTTC	CASSRTDSGKETQYF
-	-	TRBV7-9	TRBJ1-1	TGTGCCAGCAGCAGGACAGACTGGAACACTGAAGCTTTCTTT	CASSRTDWNTEAFF
few	TRBD1	TRBV5-8	TRBJ1-5	TGTGCCAGCAACCTTCCCGGGACAGGGGTCGAACCCCAGCATTTT	CASNLPGTGVEPQHF
many	TRBD1	TRBV18	TRBJ2-1	TGTGCCAGCTCACCAACGACAGGGGGAAACAATGAGCAGTTCTTC	CASSPTTGGNNEQFF
few	-	TRBV9	TRBJ2-7	TGTGCCAGCAGCGTAGGGGAGACAGCTTCCTACGAGCAGTACTTC	CASSVGETASYEQYF
-	TRBD2	TRBV19	TRBJ2-2	TGTGCCAGTAGAACTAGCGGGAGACACACCGGGGAGCTGTTTTTT	CASRTSGRHTGELFF
many	-	TRBV20-1	TRBJ1-2	TGCAGTGCCGACCGAGGGAACTATGGCTACACCTTC	CSADRGNYGYTF
-	TRBD1	TRBV4-1	TRBJ2-7	TGCGCCAGCAGCCTTCCATCCGGGACAGGGAGGTCGGGCGAGCAGTACTTC	CASSLPSGTGRSGEQYF
many	TRBD1	TRBV18	TRBJ2-3	TGTGCCAGCTCACCAGGGACAGTCAACGCAGATACGCAGTATTTT	CASSPGTVNADTQYF
many	-	TRBV20-1	TRBJ1-1	TGCAGTGCTAGAGCGGGGGGTCGTAACACTGAAGCTTTCTTT	CSARAGGRNTEAFF
-	-	TRBV9	TRBJ2-1	TGTGCCAGCAGCGTAGGTATAGGGAGCTCCTACAATGAGCAGTTCTTC	CASSVGIGSSYNEQFF
few	-	TRBV6-8	TRBJ1-1	TGTGCCAGCACCTCCGCCCTCGACAGGAATTACACTGAAGCTTTCTTT	CASTSALDRNYTEAFF
many	-	TRBV29-1	TRBJ2-3	TGCAGCGTTGACTGGCTAGATACGCAGTATTTT	CSVDWLDTQYF
many	-	TRBV7-9	TRBJ2-2	TGTGCCAGCAGCTCCGCGAACACCGGGGAGCTGTTTTTT	CASSSANTGELFF
many	TRBD2	TRBV18	TRBJ2-1	TGTGCCAGCTCACCACAGCGTTGGCGGGAGGGCCTCTACAATGAGCAGTTCTTC	CASSPQRWREGLYNEQFF
many	TRBD2	TRBV3-1	TRBJ2-5	TGTGCCAGCAGCCAAGCACTAGCGGGGGGCTCGGGGGAGACCCAGTACTTC	CASSQALAGGSGETQYF
few	-	TRBV6-1	TRBJ2-7	TGTGCCAGCAGCCCAGGAGGGTTTACCAGCGAGCAGTACTTC	CASSPGGFTSEQYF
-	-	TRBV15	TRBJ1-4	TGTGCCACCAGCAGAGGAGACTCGACAACTAATGAAAAACTGTTTTTT	CATSRGDSTTNEKLFF
-	-	TRBV7-2	TRBJ2-5	TGTGCCAGCAGCCTGAGGGGGTTTCTCCAAGAGACCCAGTACTTC	CASSLRGFLQETQYF
-	TRBD2	TRBV12-3/TRBV12-4	TRBJ2-7	TGTGCCAGCAGTTTAGTGGGGACTAGCGGGAACGAGCAGTACTTC	CASSLVGTSGNEQYF
many	TRBD1	TRBV7-2	TRBJ2-4	TGTGCCAGCAGCGCAGGGGGCCAAAAAAACATTCAGTACTTC	CASSAGGQKNIQYF
many	-	TRBV28	TRBJ1-1	TGTGCCAGCAGACCTGGGGGGGGTGAAGCTTTCTTT	CASRPGGGEAFF
few	TRBD2	TRBV12-3/TRBV12-4	TRBJ2-2	TGTGCCAGCAGTTCTAGCGGGAAGAACACCGGGGAGCTGTTTTTT	CASSSSGKNTGELFF